Given below is one T cell receptor (beta chain) in context. These data come from a study of blood T cell repertoires in COVID-19. Original handling: Quantification of nucleated cells was approximated via reference gene primer amplification. Some clones are missing from TCRdb's copy, which holds only in-frame ones; the method was immunoSEQ multiplex PCR. That table supplies the V and J calls and clone size; D and trimming were determined from the DNA. The sample records about 100,000 clones, approximately 92% being singletons. Germline CDR1 MDHEN, CDR2 SYDVKM. The J segment lost 9 bases and the V segment lost 3 bases, leaving 12 bases of the junction unmatched. This CDR3 region has 16 residues.

The TCR was taken from a man between 45 and 60 years old with active COVID-19. The sequencing sample was made of peripheral blood. The chain couples TRBV28 to TRBJ1-5; 9 bases agree with TRBD1. The CDR3 protein is CASSFGARGQGLPQHF. The CDR3 coding sequence is TGTGCCAGCAGTTTTGGGGCCCGGGGACAGGGTCTGCCCCAGCATTTT.